This T cell receptor (beta chain) was captured by sequencing in a study of OX40 agonist ivuxolimab in advanced cancers. At the level of the study: Dose-escalation patients' cancers were hepatocellular carcinoma, melanoma, renal cell or head and neck cancer.

V was trimmed by 3 bases and J by 8 bases, leaving 11 bases between them. Germline values: CDR1 MNHEY, CDR2 SMNVEV (reference sequence). This CDR3 spans 13 amino acids. In the case of this clone: Its antigen is unknown.

Study observations and caveats: Relative to CD4+, CD8+ T cells held more expanded clones on average.

Clones were sequenced by immunoSEQ multiplex PCR, and TCRdb holds only the in-frame ones, with some missing. The sample has some 64,000 clones; roughly nine tenths are singletons. Researchers took blood at baseline, on cycle 4 day 1, and on cycle 7 day 1. The sample was CD4+ or CD8+ T cells sorted from blood, taken in a trial of the OX40 agonist ivuxolimab. The chain couples TRBV27 to TRBJ2-1; possibly TRBD1 or TRBD2 for D (5 bases each). The clonotype was recovered from an adult with an advanced solid tumor such as melanoma, head and neck, liver or kidney cancer. CDR3 in DNA: TGTGCCAGCAGTTTGCCGCAGGGACATGAGCAGTTCTTC. Encoded protein: CASSLPQGHEQFF.